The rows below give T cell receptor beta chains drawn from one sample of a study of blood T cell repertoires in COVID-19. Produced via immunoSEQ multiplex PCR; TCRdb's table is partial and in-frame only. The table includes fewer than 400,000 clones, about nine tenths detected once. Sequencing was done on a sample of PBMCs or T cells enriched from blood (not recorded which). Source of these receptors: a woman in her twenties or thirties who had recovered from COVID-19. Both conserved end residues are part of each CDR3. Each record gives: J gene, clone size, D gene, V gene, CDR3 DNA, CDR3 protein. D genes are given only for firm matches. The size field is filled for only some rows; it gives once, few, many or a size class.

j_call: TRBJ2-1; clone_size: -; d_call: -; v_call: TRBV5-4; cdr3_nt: TGTGCCAGCACCCCGGACAGCTACAATGAGCAGTTCTTC; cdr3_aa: CASTPDSYNEQFF
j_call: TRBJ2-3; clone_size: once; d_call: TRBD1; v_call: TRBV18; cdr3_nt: TGTGCCAGCTCAACAGGGACAGGGGGCTTTGGCACAGATACGCAGTATTTT; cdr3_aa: CASSTGTGGFGTDTQYF
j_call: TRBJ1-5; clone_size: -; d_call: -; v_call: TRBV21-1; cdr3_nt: TGTGCCAGCAGCAAACCGCAGGCTTACCTCCACGACAATCAGCCCCAGCATTTT; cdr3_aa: CASSKPQAYLHDNQPQHF
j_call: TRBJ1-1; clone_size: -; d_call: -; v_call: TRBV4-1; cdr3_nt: TGCGCCACTGCGGGGCTAGGGCAAAACACTGAAGCTTTCTTT; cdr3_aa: CATAGLGQNTEAFF
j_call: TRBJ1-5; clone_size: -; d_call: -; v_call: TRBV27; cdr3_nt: TGTGCCAGCACCACCTTCGTCCAGGGGATTAATCAGCCCCAGCATTTT; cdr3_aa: CASTTFVQGINQPQHF
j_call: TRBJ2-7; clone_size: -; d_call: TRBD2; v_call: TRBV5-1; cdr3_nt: TGCGCCAGCAGCCGTCAGTTCCGGGACTACGACTACGAGCAGTACTTC; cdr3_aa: CASSRQFRDYDYEQYF
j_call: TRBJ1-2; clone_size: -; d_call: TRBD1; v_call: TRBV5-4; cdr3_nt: TGTGCCAGCAGCTTGGACAGGGGTGATGGCTACACCTTC; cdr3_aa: CASSLDRGDGYTF
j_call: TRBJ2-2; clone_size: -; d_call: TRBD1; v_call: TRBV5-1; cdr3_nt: TGCGCCAGCAGCCATACGACAGGGGAGGACACCGGGGAGCTGTTTTTT; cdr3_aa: CASSHTTGEDTGELFF
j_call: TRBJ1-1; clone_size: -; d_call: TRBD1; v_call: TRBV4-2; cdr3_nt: TGTGCCAGCAGCCAAGTTTTTTGGGACAGGGGCGACACTGAAGCTTTCTTT; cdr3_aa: CASSQVFWDRGDTEAFF
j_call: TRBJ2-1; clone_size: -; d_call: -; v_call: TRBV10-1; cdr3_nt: TGCGCCAGCAGACAAAAAAAACATGAGCAGTTCTTC; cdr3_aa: CASRQKKHEQFF
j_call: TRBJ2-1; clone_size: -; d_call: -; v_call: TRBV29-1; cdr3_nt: TGCAGCGCCTCCGGGACCTACAATGAGCAGTTCTTC; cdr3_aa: CSASGTYNEQFF
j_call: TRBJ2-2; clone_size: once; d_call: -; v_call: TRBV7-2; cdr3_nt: TGTGCCAGCAGCTTAGAGTTTCGAGCGGCGCGATGGACCGGGGAGCTGTTTTTT; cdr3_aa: CASSLEFRAARWTGELFF
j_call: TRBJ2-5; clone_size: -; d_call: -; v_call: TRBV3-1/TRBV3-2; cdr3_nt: TGTGCCAGCAGCCAAGACGGTAACGGGGAGACCCAGTACTTC; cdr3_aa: CASSQDGNGETQYF
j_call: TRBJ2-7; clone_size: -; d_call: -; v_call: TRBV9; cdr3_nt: TGTGCCAGCAGCGTAGTGGGTAGCGCCGAGCAGTACTTC; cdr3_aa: CASSVVGSAEQYF
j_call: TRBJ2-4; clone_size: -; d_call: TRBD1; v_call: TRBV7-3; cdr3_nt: TGTGCCAGCAGCTTAAAAGGGGGCGGCGGCATTCAGTACTTC; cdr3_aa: CASSLKGGGGIQYF
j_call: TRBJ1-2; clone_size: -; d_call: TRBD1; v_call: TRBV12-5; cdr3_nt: TGTGCTAGTGGTTTGAGCGCCGGGACAGGGGTAATCTTGGGCTATGGCTACACCTTC; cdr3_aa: CASGLSAGTGVILGYGYTF
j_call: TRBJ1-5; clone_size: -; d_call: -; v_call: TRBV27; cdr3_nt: TGTGCCAGCAGTCCCACGATTGTGGGGAGGAATCAGCCCCAGCATTTT; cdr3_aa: CASSPTIVGRNQPQHF
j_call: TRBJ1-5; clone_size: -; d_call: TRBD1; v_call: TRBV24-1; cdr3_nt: TGTGCCACCAGTGAAGCAGGGGGTGTAGGCAATCAGCCCCAGCATTTT; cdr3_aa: CATSEAGGVGNQPQHF
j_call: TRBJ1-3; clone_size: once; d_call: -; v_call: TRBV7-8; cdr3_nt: TGTGCCAGCAGCCTCAGCGGAGCGAGCTCTGGAAACACCATATATTTT; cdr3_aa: CASSLSGASSGNTIYF
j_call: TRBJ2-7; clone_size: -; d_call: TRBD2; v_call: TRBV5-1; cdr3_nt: TGCGCCAGCAGCTTTTACGGGAGGGGCGACGAGCAGTACTTC; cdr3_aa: CASSFYGRGDEQYF
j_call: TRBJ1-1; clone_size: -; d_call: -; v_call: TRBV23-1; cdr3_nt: TGCGCCAGCAGTCATCCCGAGTTCACTGAAGCTTTCTTT; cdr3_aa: CASSHPEFTEAFF
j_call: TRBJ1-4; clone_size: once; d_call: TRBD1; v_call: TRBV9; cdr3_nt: TGTGCCAGCAGCCTCGGGACAGGGATCGCAACTAATGAAAAACTGTTTTTT; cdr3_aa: CASSLGTGIATNEKLFF
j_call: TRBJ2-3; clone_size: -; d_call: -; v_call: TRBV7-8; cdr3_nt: TGTGCCAGCAGCTCCCGCTTGGGGCTGAGCACAGATACGCAGTATTTT; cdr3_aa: CASSSRLGLSTDTQYF
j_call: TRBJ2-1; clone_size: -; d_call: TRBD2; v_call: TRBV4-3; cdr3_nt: TGCGCCAGCAGCCAAGGCTATGGCGGGGGGGCATATGAGCAGTTCTTC; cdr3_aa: CASSQGYGGGAYEQFF
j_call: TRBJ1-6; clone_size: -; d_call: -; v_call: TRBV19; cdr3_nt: TGTGCCAGTGGACAAGATAATTCACCCCTCCACTTT; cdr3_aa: CASGQDNSPLHF
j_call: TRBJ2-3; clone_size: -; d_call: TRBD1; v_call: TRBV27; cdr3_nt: TGTGCCAGCACCCCGGGACAGGGCCAAGATACGCAGTATTTT; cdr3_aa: CASTPGQGQDTQYF
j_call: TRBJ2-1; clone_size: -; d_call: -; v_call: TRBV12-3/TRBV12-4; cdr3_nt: TGTGCCAGCAGCCCCTACCCCGGGAATGAGCAGTTCTTC; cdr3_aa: CASSPYPGNEQFF
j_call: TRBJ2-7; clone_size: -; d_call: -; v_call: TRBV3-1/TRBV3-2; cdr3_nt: TGTGCCAGCAGCCATCTCCAAGCCTCCTACGAGCAGTACTTC; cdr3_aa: CASSHLQASYEQYF
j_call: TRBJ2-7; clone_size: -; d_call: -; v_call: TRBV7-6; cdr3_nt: TGTGCCAGCAGCGCTGGGGGGTGGAGCGAGCAGTACTTC; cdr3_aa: CASSAGGWSEQYF
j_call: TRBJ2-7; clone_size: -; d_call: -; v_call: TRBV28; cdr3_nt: TGTGCCAGCAGTCGGGGGTTCTACGAGCAGTACTTC; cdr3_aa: CASSRGFYEQYF
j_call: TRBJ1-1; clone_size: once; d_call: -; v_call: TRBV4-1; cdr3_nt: TGCGCCAGCAGCCCAGAGACAGTGCGCGAAGCTTTCTTT; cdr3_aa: CASSPETVREAFF
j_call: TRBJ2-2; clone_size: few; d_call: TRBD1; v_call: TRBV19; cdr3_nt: TGTGCCAGTAGCGCCCGGACAGGGGCCAGGAACACCGGGGAGCTGTTTTTT; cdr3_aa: CASSARTGARNTGELFF
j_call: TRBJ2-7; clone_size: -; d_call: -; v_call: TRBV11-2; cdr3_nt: TGTGCCAGCAGCTTAGGGGACAAATACGAGCAGTACTTC; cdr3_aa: CASSLGDKYEQYF
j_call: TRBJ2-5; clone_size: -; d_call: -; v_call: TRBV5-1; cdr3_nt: TGCGCCAGCAGCTCGACCGGGACTGCCCAAGAGACCCAGTACTTC; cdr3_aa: CASSSTGTAQETQYF
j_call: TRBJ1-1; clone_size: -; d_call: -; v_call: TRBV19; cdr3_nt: TGTGCCAGTAGTATAGATACAGAAAAAGCTTTCTTT; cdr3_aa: CASSIDTEKAFF
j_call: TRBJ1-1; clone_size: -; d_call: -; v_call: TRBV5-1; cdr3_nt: TGCGCCAGCAGCTTCGAAGTCTGGGGCGTCACTGAAGCTTTCTTT; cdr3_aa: CASSFEVWGVTEAFF
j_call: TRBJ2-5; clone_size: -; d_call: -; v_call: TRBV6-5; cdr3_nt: TGTGCCAGCAGTACCCCCCGGGGGAGTTGGGAGACCCAGTACTTC; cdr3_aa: CASSTPRGSWETQYF
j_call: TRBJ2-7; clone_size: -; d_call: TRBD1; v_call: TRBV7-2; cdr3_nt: TGTGCCAGCAGCTTAGACTGGACAGGGAGCTACGAGCAGTACTTC; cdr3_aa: CASSLDWTGSYEQYF
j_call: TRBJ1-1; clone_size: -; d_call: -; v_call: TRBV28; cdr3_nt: TGTGCCAGCACCCAGGGGTCTCTCACTGAAGCTTTCTTT; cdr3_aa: CASTQGSLTEAFF
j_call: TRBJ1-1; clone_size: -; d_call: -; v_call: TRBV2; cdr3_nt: TGTGCCAGCAGTGAGGAGGTGAACACTGAAGCTTTCTTT; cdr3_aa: CASSEEVNTEAFF
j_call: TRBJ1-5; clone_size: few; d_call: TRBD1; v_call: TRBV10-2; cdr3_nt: TGCGCCAGCAGTCCGGACAGGGATCAGCCCCAGCATTTT; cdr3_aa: CASSPDRDQPQHF
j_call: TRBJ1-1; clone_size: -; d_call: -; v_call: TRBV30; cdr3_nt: TGTGCCTGGAGCCCTCCCGACAGGAGTGGTGCTGAAGCTTTCTTT; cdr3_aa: CAWSPPDRSGAEAFF
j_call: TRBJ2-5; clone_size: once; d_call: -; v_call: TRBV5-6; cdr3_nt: TGTGCCAGCAGCGAAACGGGGGGCGAACCCCAAGAGACCCAGTACTTC; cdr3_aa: CASSETGGEPQETQYF
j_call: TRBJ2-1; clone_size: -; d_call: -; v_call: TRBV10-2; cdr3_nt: TGCGCCAGCAGTGAGTCATACTCCTTCTCCTACAATGAGCAGTTCTTC; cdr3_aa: CASSESYSFSYNEQFF
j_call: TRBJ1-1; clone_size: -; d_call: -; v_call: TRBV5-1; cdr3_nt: TGCGCCAGCAGCCCGAACGTAGTCCGCGGGGGCACTGAAGCTTTCTTT; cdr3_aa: CASSPNVVRGGTEAFF
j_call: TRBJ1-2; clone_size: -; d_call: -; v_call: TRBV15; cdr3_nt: TGTGCCACCAGCAGAGATCGGGGGTCGAGCGCGTATGGCTACACCTTC; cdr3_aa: CATSRDRGSSAYGYTF
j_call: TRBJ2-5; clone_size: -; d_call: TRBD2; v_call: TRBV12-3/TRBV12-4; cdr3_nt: TGTGCCAGCAGGGGAGGGGTGAGAGAGACCCAGTACTTC; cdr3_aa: CASRGGVRETQYF
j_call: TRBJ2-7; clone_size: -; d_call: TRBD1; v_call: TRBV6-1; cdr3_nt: TGTGCCAGCAGTGAAATGGAGGCAGGGGGCAACGAGCAGTACTTC; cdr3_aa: CASSEMEAGGNEQYF
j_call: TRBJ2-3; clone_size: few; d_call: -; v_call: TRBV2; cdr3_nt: TGTGCCAGCAGTGAATCCGGGGACTTCGTGTATTTT; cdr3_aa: CASSESGDFVYF
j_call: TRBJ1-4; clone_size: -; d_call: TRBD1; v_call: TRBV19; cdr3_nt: TGTGCCAGTAGTTTGGGGACAGGGTATGAAAAACTGTTTTTT; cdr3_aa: CASSLGTGYEKLFF
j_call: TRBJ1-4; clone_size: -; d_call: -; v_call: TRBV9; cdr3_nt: TGTGCCAGCAGCGGGGGAGTAGGGAATAATGAAAAACTGTTTTTT; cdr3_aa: CASSGGVGNNEKLFF
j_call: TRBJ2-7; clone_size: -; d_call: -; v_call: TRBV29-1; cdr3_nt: TGCAGCGTTGGGTGGAGGAGCTCCTACGAGCAGTACTTC; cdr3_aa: CSVGWRSSYEQYF